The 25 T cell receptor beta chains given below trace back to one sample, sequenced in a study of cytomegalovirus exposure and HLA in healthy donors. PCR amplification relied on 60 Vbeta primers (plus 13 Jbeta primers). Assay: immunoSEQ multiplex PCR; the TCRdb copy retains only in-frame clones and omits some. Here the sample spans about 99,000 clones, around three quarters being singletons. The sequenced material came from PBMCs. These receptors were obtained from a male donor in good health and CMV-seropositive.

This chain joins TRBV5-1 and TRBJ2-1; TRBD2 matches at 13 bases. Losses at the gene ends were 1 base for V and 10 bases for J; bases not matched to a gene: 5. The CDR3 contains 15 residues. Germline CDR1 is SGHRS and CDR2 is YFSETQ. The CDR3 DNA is TGCGCCAGCAGCTTGACGGGGACTAGCGGGACGGAGCAGTTCTTC. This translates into CASSLTGTSGTEQFF.

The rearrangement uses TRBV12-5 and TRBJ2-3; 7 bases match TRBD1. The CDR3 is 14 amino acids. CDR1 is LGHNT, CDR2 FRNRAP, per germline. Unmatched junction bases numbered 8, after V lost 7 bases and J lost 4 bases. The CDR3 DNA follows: TGTGCTAGTGCCCTACTAGACAGGGCAGATACGCAGTATTTT. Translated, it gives CASALLDRADTQYF.

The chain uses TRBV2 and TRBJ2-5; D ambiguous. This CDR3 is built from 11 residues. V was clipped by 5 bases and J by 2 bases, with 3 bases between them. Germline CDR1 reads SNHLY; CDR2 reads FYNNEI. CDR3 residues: CASSPQETQYF. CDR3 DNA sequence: TGTGCCAGCAGTCCTCAAGAGACCCAGTACTTC.

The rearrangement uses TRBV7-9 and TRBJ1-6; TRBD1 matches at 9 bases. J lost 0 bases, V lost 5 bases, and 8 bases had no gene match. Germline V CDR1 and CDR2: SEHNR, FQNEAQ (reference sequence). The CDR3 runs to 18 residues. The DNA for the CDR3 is TGTGCCAGCAGCGGACGACAGGGGGAGAGCTCCTATAATTCACCCCTCCACTTT. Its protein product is CASSGRQGESSYNSPLHF.

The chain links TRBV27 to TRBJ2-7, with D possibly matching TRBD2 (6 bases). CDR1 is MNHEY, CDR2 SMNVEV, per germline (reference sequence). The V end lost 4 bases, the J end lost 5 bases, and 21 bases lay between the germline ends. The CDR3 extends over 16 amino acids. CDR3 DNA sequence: TGTGCCAGCAGTTGGCATTCCCCTCGGGGGACCAACGAGCAGTACTTC. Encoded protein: CASSWHSPRGTNEQYF.

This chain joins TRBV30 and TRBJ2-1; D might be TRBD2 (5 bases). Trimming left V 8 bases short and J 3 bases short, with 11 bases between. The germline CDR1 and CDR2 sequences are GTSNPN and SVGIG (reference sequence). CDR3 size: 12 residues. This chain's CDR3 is CAGSRGYNEQFF. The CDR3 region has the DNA TGTGCCGGATCCCGGGGCTACAATGAGCAGTTCTTC.

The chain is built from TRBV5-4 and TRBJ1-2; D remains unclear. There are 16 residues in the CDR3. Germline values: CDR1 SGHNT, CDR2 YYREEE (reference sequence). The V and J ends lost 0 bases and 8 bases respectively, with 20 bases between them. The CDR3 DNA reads TGTGCCAGCAGCTTGGAATCGGGCGCGGGATTTAGAGGCTACACCTTC. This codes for CASSLESGAGFRGYTF. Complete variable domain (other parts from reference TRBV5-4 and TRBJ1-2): ETGVTQSPTHLIKTRGQQVTLRCSSQSGHNTVSWYQQALGQGPQFIFQYYREEENGRGNFPPRFSGLQFPNYSSELNVNALELDDSALYLCASSLESGAGFRGYTFGSGTRLTVV.

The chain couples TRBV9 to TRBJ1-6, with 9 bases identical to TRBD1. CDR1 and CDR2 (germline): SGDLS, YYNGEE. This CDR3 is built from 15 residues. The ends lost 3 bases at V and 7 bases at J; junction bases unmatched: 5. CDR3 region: CASSAQTGGNSPLHF. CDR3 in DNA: TGTGCCAGCAGCGCCCAGACAGGGGGAAATTCACCCCTCCACTTT.

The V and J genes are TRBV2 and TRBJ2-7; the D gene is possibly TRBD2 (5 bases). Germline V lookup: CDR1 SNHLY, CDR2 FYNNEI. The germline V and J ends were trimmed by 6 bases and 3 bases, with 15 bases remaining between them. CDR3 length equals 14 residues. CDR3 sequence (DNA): TGTGCCAGCAGAGCCAATCCGGGGAGCTACGAGCAGTACTTC. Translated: CASRANPGSYEQYF.

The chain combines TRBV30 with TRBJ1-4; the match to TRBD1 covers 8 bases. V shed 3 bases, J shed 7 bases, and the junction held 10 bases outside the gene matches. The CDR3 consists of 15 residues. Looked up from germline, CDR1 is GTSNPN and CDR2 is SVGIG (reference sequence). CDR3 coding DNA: TGTGCCTGGAGGATGCAGGGGGCAGGGGGTGAAAAACTGTTTTTT. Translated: CAWRMQGAGGEKLFF.

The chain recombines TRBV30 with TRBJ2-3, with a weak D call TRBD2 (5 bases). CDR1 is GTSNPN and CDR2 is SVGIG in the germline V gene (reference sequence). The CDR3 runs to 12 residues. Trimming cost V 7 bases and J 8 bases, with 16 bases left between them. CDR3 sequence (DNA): TGTGCCTTCCCGGATCACGCGGGTACGCAGTATTTT. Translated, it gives CAFPDHAGTQYF.

CDR3 coding DNA: TGTGCCAGCAGAACGACAGGTAGCTCCTACGAGCAGTACTTC. Its translation is CASRTTGSSYEQYF. The genes are TRBV5-6 and TRBJ2-7; TRBD1 might be the D (6 bases). Germline V gene sequence: CDR1 SGHDT, CDR2 YYEEEE. The CDR3 extends over 14 amino acids. Trimming cost V 5 bases and J 0 bases, with 12 bases left between them. The full variable domain, with the rest looked up from reference TRBV5-6 and TRBJ2-7, is DAGVTQSPTHLIKTRGQQVTLRCSPKSGHDTVSWYQQALGQGPQFIFQYYEEEERQRGNFPDRFSGHQFPNYSSELNVNALLLGDSALYLCASRTTGSSYEQYFGPGTRLTVT.

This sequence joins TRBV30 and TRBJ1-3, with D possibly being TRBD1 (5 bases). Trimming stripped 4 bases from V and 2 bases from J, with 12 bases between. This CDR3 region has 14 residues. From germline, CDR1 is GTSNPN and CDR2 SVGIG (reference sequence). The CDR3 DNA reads TGTGCCTGGATAGAAACAGGTGCTGGAAACACCATATATTTT. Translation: CAWIETGAGNTIYF.

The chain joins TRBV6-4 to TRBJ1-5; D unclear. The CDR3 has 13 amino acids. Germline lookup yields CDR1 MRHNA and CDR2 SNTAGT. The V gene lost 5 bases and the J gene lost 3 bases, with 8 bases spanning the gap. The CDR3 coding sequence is TGTGCCAGCAGTTTATACTTCAATCAGCCCCAGCATTTT. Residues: CASSLYFNQPQHF.

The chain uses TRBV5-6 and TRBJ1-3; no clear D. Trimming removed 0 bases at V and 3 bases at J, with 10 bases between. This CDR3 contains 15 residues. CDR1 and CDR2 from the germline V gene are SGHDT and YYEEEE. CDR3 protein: CASSLGQVYGNTIYF. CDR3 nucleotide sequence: TGTGCCAGCAGCTTGGGACAAGTATATGGAAACACCATATATTTT.

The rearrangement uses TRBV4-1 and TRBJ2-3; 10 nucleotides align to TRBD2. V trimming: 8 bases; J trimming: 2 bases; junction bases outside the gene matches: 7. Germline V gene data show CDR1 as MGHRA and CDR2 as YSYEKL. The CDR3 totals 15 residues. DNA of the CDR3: TGCGCCAGCGGGCAACTAGCGGGGCCCACAGATACGCAGTATTTT. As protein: CASGQLAGPTDTQYF.

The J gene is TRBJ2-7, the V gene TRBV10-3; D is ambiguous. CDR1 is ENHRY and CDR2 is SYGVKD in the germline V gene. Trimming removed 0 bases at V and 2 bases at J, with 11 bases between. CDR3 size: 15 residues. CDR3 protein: CAISESGRPTYEQYF. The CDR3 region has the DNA TGTGCCATCAGTGAGTCCGGCAGGCCCACCTACGAGCAGTACTTC.

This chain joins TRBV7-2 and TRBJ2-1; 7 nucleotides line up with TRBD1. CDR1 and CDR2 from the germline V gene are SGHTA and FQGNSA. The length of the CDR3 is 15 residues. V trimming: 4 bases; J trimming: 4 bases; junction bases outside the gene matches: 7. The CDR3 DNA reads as TGTGCCAGCAGCTCTGACAGGGCTCGATACAATGAGCAGTTCTTC. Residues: CASSSDRARYNEQFF.

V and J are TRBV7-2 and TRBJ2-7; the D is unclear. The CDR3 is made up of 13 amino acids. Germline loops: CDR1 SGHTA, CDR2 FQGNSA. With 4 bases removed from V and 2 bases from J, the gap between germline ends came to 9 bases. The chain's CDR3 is CASSSRGAYEQYF. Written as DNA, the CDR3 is TGTGCCAGCAGCTCAAGAGGAGCCTACGAGCAGTACTTC.

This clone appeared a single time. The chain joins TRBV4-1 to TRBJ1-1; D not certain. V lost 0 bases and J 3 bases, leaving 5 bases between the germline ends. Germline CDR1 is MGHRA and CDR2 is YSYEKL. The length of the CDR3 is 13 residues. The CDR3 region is CASSQDSDTEAFF. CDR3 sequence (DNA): TGCGCCAGCAGCCAAGATTCGGACACTGAAGCTTTCTTT.

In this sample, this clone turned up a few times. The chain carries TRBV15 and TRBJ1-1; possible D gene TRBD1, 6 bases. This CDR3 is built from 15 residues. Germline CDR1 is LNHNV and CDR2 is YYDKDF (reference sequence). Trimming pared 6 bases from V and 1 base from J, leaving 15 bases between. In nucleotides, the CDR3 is TGTGCCACCAGGAACGAAGACAGGAAGAACACTGAAGCTTTCTTT. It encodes CATRNEDRKNTEAFF.

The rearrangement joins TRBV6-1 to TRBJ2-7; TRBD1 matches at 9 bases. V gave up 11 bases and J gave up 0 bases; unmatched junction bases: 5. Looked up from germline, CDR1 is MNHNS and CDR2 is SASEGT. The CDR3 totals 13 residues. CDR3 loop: CAGGTGYSYEQYF. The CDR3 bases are TGTGCCGGGGGGACAGGGTACTCCTACGAGCAGTACTTC.

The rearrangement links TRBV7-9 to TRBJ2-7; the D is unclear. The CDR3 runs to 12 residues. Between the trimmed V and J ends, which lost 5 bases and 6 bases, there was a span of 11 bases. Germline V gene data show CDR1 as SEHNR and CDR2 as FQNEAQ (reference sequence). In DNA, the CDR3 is TGTGCCAGCAGCCTTGATTCGGGCGAGCAGTACTTC. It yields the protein CASSLDSGEQYF. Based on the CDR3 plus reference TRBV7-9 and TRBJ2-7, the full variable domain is DTGVSQNPRHKITKRGQNVTFRCDPISEHNRLYWYRQTLGQGPEFLTYFQNEAQLEKSRLLSDRFSAERPKGSFSTLEIQRTEQGDSAMYLCASSLDSGEQYFGPGTRLTVT.

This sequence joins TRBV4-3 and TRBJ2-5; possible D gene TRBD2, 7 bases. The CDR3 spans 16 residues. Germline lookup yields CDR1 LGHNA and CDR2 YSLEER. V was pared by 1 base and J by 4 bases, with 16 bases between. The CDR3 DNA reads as TGCGCCAGCAGCCAAGGTTCAACAGGGAGGGGAGAGACCCAGTACTTC. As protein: CASSQGSTGRGETQYF.

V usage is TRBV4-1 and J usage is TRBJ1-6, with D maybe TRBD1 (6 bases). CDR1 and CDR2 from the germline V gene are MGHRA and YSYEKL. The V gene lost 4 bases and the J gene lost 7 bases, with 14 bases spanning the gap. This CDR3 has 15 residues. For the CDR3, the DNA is TGCGCCAGCAGCCCACTGGAGAGGGGGAATTCACCCCTCCACTTT. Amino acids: CASSPLERGNSPLHF.